The 21 T cell receptor beta chains listed next were all sequenced from one sample in a study of blood T cell repertoires in COVID-19. Profiling relied on immunoSEQ multiplex PCR, and the TCRdb table lists in-frame clones only, not all of them. This sample has about 120,000 clones; approximately 86% occur once, and the top ten carry under 5%. Sequenced sample: peripheral blood. The source is a man aged 40-50 years with acute or convalescent COVID-19.

This clone was counted only a few times. The V call is TRBV5-1, the J call TRBJ1-1, with no clear D. Germline V gene data show CDR1 as SGHRS and CDR2 as YFSETQ. The germline V and J ends were trimmed by 7 bases and 3 bases, with 7 bases remaining between them. This CDR3 is built from 11 residues. CDR3 DNA: TGCGCCAGCCGAGGAGACACTGAAGCTTTCTTT. Protein sequence: CASRGDTEAFF.

The chain carries TRBV30 and TRBJ2-3, with 9 bases identical to TRBD2. From germline, CDR1 is GTSNPN and CDR2 SVGIG (reference sequence). This CDR3 comprises 16 residues. The trim removed 4 bases at V and 2 bases at J, leaving 10 bases unmatched. Here the CDR3 reads CAWIVAGAPSTDTQYF. CDR3 nucleotides: TGTGCCTGGATCGTAGCGGGGGCCCCCTCCACAGATACGCAGTATTTT.

The chain is built from TRBV15 and TRBJ1-5; D may be TRBD1 (5 bases). Germline-derived CDR1 and CDR2 are LNHNV and YYDKDF (reference sequence). Trimming cost V 5 bases and J 6 bases, with 23 bases left between them. The CDR3 is made up of 17 amino acids. CDR3 in amino acids: CATSPLGGTPRAQPQHF. The CDR3, as DNA: TGTGCCACCAGCCCTTTGGGAGGGACTCCAAGGGCTCAGCCCCAGCATTTT.

The V call is TRBV18, the J call TRBJ2-2, with TRBD1 matching 8 bases. CDR1 KGHSH and CDR2 LQKENI come from the germline V gene. The CDR3 extends over 14 amino acids. V was pared by 6 bases and J by 7 bases, with 7 bases of the junction left unmatched. The DNA of the CDR3 is TGTGCCAGCTCGCCGGGACAGGACAACGGGGAGCTGTTTTTT. Its protein is CASSPGQDNGELFF. The full variable domain, its missing parts supplied by reference TRBV18 and TRBJ2-2, is NAGVMQNPRHLVRRRGQEARLRCSPMKGHSHVYWYRQLPEEGLKFMVYLQKENIIDESGMPKERFSAEFPKEGPSILRIQQVVRGDSAAYFCASSPGQDNGELFFGEGSRLTVL.

The rearrangement joins TRBV10-2 to TRBJ1-6, with 7 bases lining up with TRBD1. CDR3 length: 17 residues. V shed 7 bases, J shed 0 bases, and the junction held 9 bases outside the gene matches. Germline loops: CDR1 WSHSY, CDR2 SAAADI. The CDR3 coding sequence is TGCGCCAGCACCCCCGGGACAGAGAGCTCCTATAATTCACCCCTCCACTTT. This sequence encodes CASTPGTESSYNSPLHF.

The V gene is TRBV20-1, the J gene TRBJ2-3; D remains unclear. Germline lookup yields CDR1 DFQATT and CDR2 SNEGSKA (reference sequence). V shed 3 bases and J shed 0 bases, with 13 bases lying between them. This CDR3 has 15 amino acids. CDR3 protein: CSASGQAWSTDTQYF. CDR3 in DNA: TGCAGTGCTAGTGGCCAAGCGTGGAGCACAGATACGCAGTATTTT.

This clone was observed a handful of times. V is TRBV5-5 and J is TRBJ1-5, with D hard to call. This CDR3 is built from 17 residues. CDR1 and CDR2 (germline): SGHKS, YYEKEE (reference sequence). Trimming cost V 1 base and J 0 bases, with 14 bases left between them. The CDR3 sequence is CASSLSLTTHSNQPQHF. In nucleotides, the CDR3 is TGTGCCAGCAGCTTGTCCTTAACCACACATAGCAATCAGCCCCAGCATTTT.

The chain has TRBV15 and TRBJ2-1; D possibly corresponds to TRBD2 (5 bases). CDR1 and CDR2 (germline): LNHNV, YYDKDF (reference sequence). Trimming took 0 bases from V and 1 from J, leaving 10 bases between them. CDR3 length: 16 residues. The CDR3 bases are TGTGCCACCAGCAGAGATTATCGAGGGTCCTACAATGAGCAGTTCTTC. It yields the protein CATSRDYRGSYNEQFF. Variable domain in full (rest from reference TRBV15 and TRBJ2-1): DAMVIQNPRYQVTQFGKPVTLSCSQTLNHNVMYWYQQKSSQAPKLLFHYYDKDFNNEADTPDNFQSRRPNTSFCFLDIRSPGLGDTAMYLCATSRDYRGSYNEQFFGPGTRLTVL.

This chain joins TRBV7-2 and TRBJ2-3, with TRBD2 matching 7 bases. Germline-derived CDR1 and CDR2 are SGHTA and FQGNSA. The CDR3 has 16 residues. The ends lost 6 bases at V and 0 bases at J; junction bases unmatched: 9. CDR3 in DNA: TGTGCCAGCAGGCGTAAAGCGGGAAAGAGCACAGATACGCAGTATTTT. It yields the protein CASRRKAGKSTDTQYF.

The chain carries TRBV12-3 or TRBV12-4 and TRBJ2-7; weak D call: TRBD1 (5 bases). Trimming took off 4 bases at V and 1 base at J, with 8 bases between the two ends. CDR3 length: 13 amino acids. CDR3 DNA: TGTGCCAGCAGTTCAGGGATATCCTACGAGCAGTACTTC. It is translated as CASSSGISYEQYF.

J is TRBJ1-3 and V is TRBV9; possibly TRBD1 for D (5 bases). The CDR3 extends over 16 amino acids. V was shortened by 0 bases and J by 4 bases, with 14 bases between the two germline ends. The germline gives CDR1 SGDLS, CDR2 YYNGEE. This CDR3 is CASSVADSPPGNTIYF. CDR3 DNA: TGTGCCAGCAGCGTAGCTGACAGCCCGCCCGGAAACACCATATATTTT.

This clone was seen a handful of times. The chain employs TRBV5-1 and TRBJ2-3; D remains unclear. CDR1 is SGHRS and CDR2 is YFSETQ in the germline V gene. The V and J ends lost 4 bases and 2 bases respectively, with 5 bases between them. The CDR3 totals 12 residues. CDR3 in DNA: TGCGCCAGCAGCCCTAACACAGATACGCAGTATTTT. Translated, it gives CASSPNTDTQYF.

J is TRBJ1-1 and V is TRBV3-1 (or the pseudogene TRBV3-2); no firm D call. CDR1 is LGHDT, CDR2 YNNKEL, per germline (reference sequence). V lost 4 bases to trimming and J lost 4 bases, with 10 bases between them. The CDR3 contains 13 residues. The CDR3 DNA follows: TGTGCCAGCAGCCGAACTTATTCCACTGAAGCTTTCTTT. Its translation is CASSRTYSTEAFF.

CDR3 nucleotides: TGTGCCGCTCAGCAACAGGGCGGAATGAACACTGAAGCTTTCTTT. Translation: CAAQQQGGMNTEAFF. The gene calls are TRBV6-5 and TRBJ1-1, with D maybe TRBD1 (6 bases). The CDR3 has 15 residues. V was cut by 11 bases and J by 0 bases, with 19 bases left in between. CDR1 is MNHEY and CDR2 is SVGAGI in the germline V gene.

The V gene is TRBV30, the J gene TRBJ2-3; D is uncertain. The CDR3 runs 14 residues. The ends were cut back, 2 bases at V and 5 bases at J, with 14 bases in the middle. From germline, CDR1 is GTSNPN and CDR2 SVGIG (reference sequence). CDR3 sequence reads: CAWSPLGLLDTQYF. CDR3 in DNA: TGTGCCTGGAGTCCCCTTGGGCTTTTAGATACGCAGTATTTT.

This chain uses TRBV7-2 with TRBJ1-3, with 10 bases matching TRBD1. The V segment lost 4 bases and the J segment 0 bases; nucleotides outside the gene matches: 9. Germline V gives CDR1 SGHTA, CDR2 FQGNSA. The CDR3 length is 18 residues. CDR3 residues: CASSSAGTGDHSGNTIYF. The CDR3 region has the DNA TGTGCCAGCAGCTCCGCCGGGACAGGGGACCACTCTGGAAACACCATATATTTT.

The chain links TRBV11-2 to TRBJ1-3; the D is unclear. V shed 5 bases and J shed 2 bases, with 10 bases lying between them. This CDR3 comprises 14 residues. Germline CDR1 SGHAT, CDR2 FQNNGV. The CDR3 sequence: CASSPRVAGNTIYF. The CDR3 DNA sequence: TGTGCCAGCAGCCCCCGGGTAGCTGGAAACACCATATATTTT.

The chain links TRBV5-5 to TRBJ2-5; 9 bases line up with TRBD1. The CDR3 runs to 14 residues. CDR1 SGHKS and CDR2 YYEKEE come from the germline V gene (reference sequence). The V gene end was trimmed by 2 bases and the J gene end by 4 bases; junction bases not matched to a gene: 3. CDR3 sequence: CASSFGDRVETQYF. CDR3 in DNA: TGTGCCAGCAGCTTTGGGGACAGGGTAGAGACCCAGTACTTC.

This chain joins TRBV5-1 and TRBJ1-1, with 7 bases identical to TRBD1. Germline V gene lookup returns CDR1 SGHRS and CDR2 YFSETQ. The CDR3 covers 16 residues. After removal of 2 bases from V and 0 bases from J, the junction contained 7 bases not matched to a gene. DNA of the CDR3: TGCGCCAGCAGCTTACGGGACAGCACCATGAACACTGAAGCTTTCTTT. It encodes CASSLRDSTMNTEAFF.

The chain combines TRBV30 with TRBJ1-2; possibly TRBD1 for D (5 bases). The V end was cut by 4 bases, the J end by 0 bases, with 12 bases between. This CDR3 comprises 14 residues. Germline CDR1 reads GTSNPN; CDR2 reads SVGIG (reference sequence). As DNA, the CDR3 is TGTGCCTGGACCCTCGGGGGAACTAACTATGGCTACACCTTC. Protein product: CAWTLGGTNYGYTF.

The chain links TRBV4-1 to TRBJ1-5; TRBD1 might be the D (6 bases). Germline-derived CDR1 and CDR2 are MGHRA and YSYEKL. V gave up 1 base and J gave up 2 bases, with 15 bases separating them. CDR3 length: 17 amino acids. The CDR3 here is CASSQAVSPGGNQPQHF. CDR3 sequence (DNA): TGCGCCAGCAGCCAAGCGGTGTCTCCAGGGGGCAATCAGCCCCAGCATTTT.